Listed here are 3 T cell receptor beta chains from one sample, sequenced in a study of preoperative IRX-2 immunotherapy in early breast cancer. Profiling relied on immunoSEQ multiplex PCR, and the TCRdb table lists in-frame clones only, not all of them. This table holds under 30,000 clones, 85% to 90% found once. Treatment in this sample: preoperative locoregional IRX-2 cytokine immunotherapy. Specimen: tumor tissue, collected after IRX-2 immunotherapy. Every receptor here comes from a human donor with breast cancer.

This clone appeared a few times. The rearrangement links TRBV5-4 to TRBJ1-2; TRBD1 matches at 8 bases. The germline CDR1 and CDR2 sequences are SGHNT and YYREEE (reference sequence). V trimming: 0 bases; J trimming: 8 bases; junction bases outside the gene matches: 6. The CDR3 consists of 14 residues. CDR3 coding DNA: TGTGCCAGCAGCTTGGGGCAGGGGGCAGGGGGCTACACCTTC. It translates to CASSLGQGAGGYTF.

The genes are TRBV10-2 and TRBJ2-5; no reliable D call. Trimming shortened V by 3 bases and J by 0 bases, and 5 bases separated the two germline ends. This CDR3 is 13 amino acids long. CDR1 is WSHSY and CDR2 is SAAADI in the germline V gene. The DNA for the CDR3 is TGCGCCAGCAGTGAAAGCCACCAAGAGACCCAGTACTTC. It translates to CASSESHQETQYF.

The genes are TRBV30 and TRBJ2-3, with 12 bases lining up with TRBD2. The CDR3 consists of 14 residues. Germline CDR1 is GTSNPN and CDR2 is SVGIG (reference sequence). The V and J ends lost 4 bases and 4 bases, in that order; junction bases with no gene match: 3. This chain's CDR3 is CAWTSGGAPDTQYF. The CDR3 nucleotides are TGTGCCTGGACTAGCGGGGGGGCACCAGATACGCAGTATTTT.